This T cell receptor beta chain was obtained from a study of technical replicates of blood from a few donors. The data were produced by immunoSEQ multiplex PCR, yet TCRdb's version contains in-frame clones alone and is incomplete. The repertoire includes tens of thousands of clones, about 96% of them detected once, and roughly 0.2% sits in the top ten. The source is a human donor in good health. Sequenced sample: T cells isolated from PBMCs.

The CDR3 loop is CASSSWLGAHPETQYF. The CDR3 bases are TGTGCCAGCAGCTCTTGGTTGGGGGCGCATCCGGAGACCCAGTACTTC. The chain couples TRBV7-8 to TRBJ2-5, with D possibly matching TRBD1 (6 bases). V was clipped by 4 bases and J by 5 bases, with 20 bases between them. CDR1 SGHVS and CDR2 FQNEAQ come from the germline V gene. This CDR3 is built from 16 residues.